The clone carrying this T cell receptor (beta chain) was seen ten or more times. This specimen belongs to a study of regulatory T cells in long-lasting Graves disease. V lost 0 bases to trimming and J lost 7 bases; unmatched junction nucleotides: 5. This CDR3 is 15 amino acids long. The germline V gene encodes CDR1 KGHDR and CDR2 SFDVKD. Building the TCR beta libraries relied on iRepertoire HTBI primers, and CDR3 regions underwent Arm-PCR. TCRdb re-called the multiplex PCR reads through MiXCR, storing one row per CDR3 protein. Of roughly 500,000 distinct CDR3 sequences listed, around 15% are singletons. As to time point: newly diagnosed GD, antithyroid drugs for less than 3 months. From PBMCs, RNA was extracted and then used to make the TCR library. Graves' disease diagnoses followed American Thyroid Association guidelines. Staff drew about 8.2 milliliters of peripheral blood into EDTA tubes. These same records also appear under a second study, on T cells in Graves' hyperthyroidism and ophthalmopathy.

The chain employs TRBV24-1 and TRBJ2-1, with TRBD2 matching over 7 bases. This specimen was peripheral blood mononuclear cells (PBMCs), taken at new diagnosis, from a patient treated with antithyroid drugs. The sequence was obtained from a woman aged 45-59 years with Graves disease. The CDR3: CATSDLFTGLNEQFF. CDR3 bases: TGTGCCACCAGTGATTTGTTTACGGGACTAAATGAGCAGTTCTTC.